This T cell receptor (beta chain) comes out of a study of CD8+CD57+ T cells in acquired aplastic anemia. At the level of the study: CD4+ and CD8+ cells, once sorted, gave DNA averaging about 3 ug. The average read count for CD4+ cells in healthy donors was some 11 million. The study, taken as a whole, reports: Researchers report that twenty-nine CD8+ CDR3 sequences appeared in both patients and controls. Researchers reported that CD8+ Simpson's diversity was not significantly different in patients versus controls.

Germline V gene sequence: CDR1 LNHNV, CDR2 YYDKDF (reference sequence). The CDR3 extends over 14 amino acids. Trimming cost V 0 bases and J 4 bases, with 7 bases left between them. About this clonotype itself: Its antigen is as yet unknown.

CDR3 and TCR beta VDJ profiling relied on a genomic DNA template. MiXCR, applied by TCRdb to the reads, yields one record per CDR3 protein. The table has about 190,000 distinct CDR3 sequences, approximately 49% seen once. The TCR sequence derives from a human donor in good health, serving as a control. The sequenced sample consisted of sorted CD4+, CD8+, or CD8+CD57+ T cells (not recorded which) from PBMCs. The V gene is TRBV15, the J gene TRBJ2-1; no reliable D call. DNA of the CDR3: TGTGCCACCAGCAGAGATTGGAATTACAATGAGCAGTTCTTC. Protein: CATSRDWNYNEQFF.